A single sample gave rise to the 3 T cell receptor beta chains below, sequenced in a study of cytomegalovirus exposure and HLA in healthy donors. Some clones are missing from TCRdb's copy, which holds only in-frame ones; the method was immunoSEQ multiplex PCR. The table includes hundreds of thousands of clones, over 65% detected once. Sequenced: PBMCs. These receptors all come from a woman between 18 and 30 years old in good health and CMV-seronegative.

This chain joins TRBV10-3 and TRBJ2-1; 7 bases match TRBD1. Looked up from germline, CDR1 is ENHRY and CDR2 is SYGVKD. The trim removed 4 bases at V and 8 bases at J, leaving 2 bases unmatched. The CDR3 loop spans 12 amino acids. In DNA, the CDR3 is TGTGCCATCAGTGGCACAGGGGATGAGCAGTTCTTC. Its translation: CAISGTGDEQFF.

The chain employs TRBV29-1 and TRBJ1-2; perhaps TRBD1 as D (5 bases). This CDR3 is built from 12 residues. CDR1 is SQVTM and CDR2 is ANQGSEA in the germline V gene. The V and J ends lost 6 bases and 4 bases respectively, with 12 bases between them. The CDR3 protein is CSVEGRPYGYTF. The CDR3 bases are TGCAGCGTGGAGGGACGGCCCTATGGCTACACCTTC.

The chain is built from TRBV4-1 and TRBJ1-1; D possibly corresponds to TRBD1 (6 bases). CDR3 length: 17 amino acids. Germline V gene data show CDR1 as MGHRA and CDR2 as YSYEKL. V was trimmed by 6 bases and J by 0 bases, leaving 20 bases between them. Here the CDR3 reads CASSLKNVQGMNTEAFF. CDR3 DNA sequence: TGCGCCAGCAGTCTAAAAAACGTACAGGGAATGAACACTGAAGCTTTCTTT.